This TCR beta chain appears in the sequencing data of a study of PD-1 blockade in classical Hodgkin lymphoma. Findings and limits, study-wide: Newly diagnosed patients had diversity similar to the baseline diversity of complete responders.

About this clone itself: Its target is not known.

The V gene lost 0 bases and the J gene lost 7 bases, with 16 bases spanning the gap. This CDR3 is 15 amino acids long. Germline CDR1 is SGHRS and CDR2 is YFSETQ. Each patient experienced a relapse that followed autologous stem cell transplantation, and brentuximab vedotin exposure varied. Profiled with immunoSEQ multiplex PCR; TCRdb holds only in-frame clones, not every one. The table records about 25,000 clones, 85% to 90% of them present only once. Sample: peripheral blood mononuclear cells (PBMCs), taken at baseline. The sequence was collected from a human donor with classical Hodgkin lymphoma. The V and J genes are TRBV5-1 and TRBJ1-2; D is undetermined. CDR3 nucleotide sequence: TGCGCCAGCAGCTTGGAGTTTGTAGGGTGGGTTGGCTACACCTTC. Protein: CASSLEFVGWVGYTF.